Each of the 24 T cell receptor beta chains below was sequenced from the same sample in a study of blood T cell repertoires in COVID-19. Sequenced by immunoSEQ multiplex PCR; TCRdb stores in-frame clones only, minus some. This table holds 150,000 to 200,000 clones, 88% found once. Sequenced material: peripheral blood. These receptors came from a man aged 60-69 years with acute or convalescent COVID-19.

The CDR3 region is CASSLTGPYTEAFF. The CDR3, as DNA: TGTGCCAGCAGTTTGACAGGGCCGTATACTGAAGCTTTCTTT. The chain carries TRBV27 and TRBJ1-1; the match to TRBD1 covers 7 bases. V was clipped by 3 bases and J by 5 bases; unmatched bases: 6. Germline V CDR1 and CDR2: MNHEY, SMNVEV (reference sequence). The CDR3 spans 14 residues.

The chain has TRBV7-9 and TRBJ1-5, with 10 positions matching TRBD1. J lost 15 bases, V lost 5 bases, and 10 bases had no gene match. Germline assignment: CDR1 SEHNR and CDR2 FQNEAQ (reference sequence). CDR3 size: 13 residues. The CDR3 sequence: CASSPTGTGAMHF. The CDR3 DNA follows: TGTGCCAGCAGCCCCACCGGGACAGGGGCTATGCATTTT.

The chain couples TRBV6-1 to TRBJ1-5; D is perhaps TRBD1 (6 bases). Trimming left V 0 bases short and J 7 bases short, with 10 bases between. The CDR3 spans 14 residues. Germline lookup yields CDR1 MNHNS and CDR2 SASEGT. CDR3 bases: TGTGCCAGCAGTGAAGCCCAGGGGCCCCAGCCCCAGCATTTT. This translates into CASSEAQGPQPQHF.

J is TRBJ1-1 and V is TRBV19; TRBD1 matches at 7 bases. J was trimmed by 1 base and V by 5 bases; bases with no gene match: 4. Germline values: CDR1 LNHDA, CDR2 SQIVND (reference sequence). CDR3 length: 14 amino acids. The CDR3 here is CASSLRTGNTEAFF. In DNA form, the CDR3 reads TGTGCCAGTAGTCTGCGGACAGGGAACACTGAAGCTTTCTTT.

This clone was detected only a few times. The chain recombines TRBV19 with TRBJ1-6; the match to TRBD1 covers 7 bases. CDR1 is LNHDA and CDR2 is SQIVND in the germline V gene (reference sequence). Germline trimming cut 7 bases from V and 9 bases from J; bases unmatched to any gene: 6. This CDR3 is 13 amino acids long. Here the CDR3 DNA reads TGTGCCAGTACCGACAGGGTACGTTCACCCCTCCACTTT. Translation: CASTDRVRSPLHF.

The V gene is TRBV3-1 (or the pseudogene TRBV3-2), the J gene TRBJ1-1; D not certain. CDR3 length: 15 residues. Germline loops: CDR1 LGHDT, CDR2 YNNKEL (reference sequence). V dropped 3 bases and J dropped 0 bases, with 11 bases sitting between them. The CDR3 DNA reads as TGTGCCAGCAGCCACCCTGGACTTCTGAACACTGAAGCTTTCTTT. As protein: CASSHPGLLNTEAFF.

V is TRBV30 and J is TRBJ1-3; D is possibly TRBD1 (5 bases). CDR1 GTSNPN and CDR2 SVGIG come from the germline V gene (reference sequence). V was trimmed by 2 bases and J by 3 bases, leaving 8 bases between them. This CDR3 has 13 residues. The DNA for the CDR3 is TGTGCCTGGAGTTTGGGGGGTGGAAACACCATATATTTT. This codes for CAWSLGGGNTIYF.

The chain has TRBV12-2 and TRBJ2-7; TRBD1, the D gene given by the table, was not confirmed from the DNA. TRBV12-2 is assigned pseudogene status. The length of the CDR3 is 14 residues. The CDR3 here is CASRLGKDRDEQYV. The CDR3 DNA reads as TGTGCAAGTCGCTTAGGCAAGGACAGGGACGAGCAGTACGTC.

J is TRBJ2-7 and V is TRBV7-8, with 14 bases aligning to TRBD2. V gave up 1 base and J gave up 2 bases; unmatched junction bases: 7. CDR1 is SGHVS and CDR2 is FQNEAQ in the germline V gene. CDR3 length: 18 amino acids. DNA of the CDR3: TGTGCCAGCAGCTTAGGAACCAGACTAGCGGGAGGGCCCTACGAGCAGTACTTC. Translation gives CASSLGTRLAGGPYEQYF.

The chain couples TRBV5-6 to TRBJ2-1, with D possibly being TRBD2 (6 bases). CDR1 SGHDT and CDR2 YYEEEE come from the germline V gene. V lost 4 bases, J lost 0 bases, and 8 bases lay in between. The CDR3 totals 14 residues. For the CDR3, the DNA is TGTGCCAGCAGCACCGGGAGCTCCTACAATGAGCAGTTCTTC. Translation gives CASSTGSSYNEQFF.

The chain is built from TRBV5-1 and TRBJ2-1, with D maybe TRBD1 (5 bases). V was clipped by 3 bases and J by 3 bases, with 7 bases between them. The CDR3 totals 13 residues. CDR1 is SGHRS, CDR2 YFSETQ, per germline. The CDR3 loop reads CASSSDSYNEQFF. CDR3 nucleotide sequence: TGCGCCAGCAGCTCCGACAGCTACAATGAGCAGTTCTTC.

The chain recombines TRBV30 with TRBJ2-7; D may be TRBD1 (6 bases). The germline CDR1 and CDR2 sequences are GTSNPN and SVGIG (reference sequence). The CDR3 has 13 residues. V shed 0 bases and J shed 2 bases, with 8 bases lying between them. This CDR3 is CAWSVGTPYEQYV. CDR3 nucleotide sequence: TGTGCCTGGAGTGTAGGGACACCCTACGAGCAGTACGTC.

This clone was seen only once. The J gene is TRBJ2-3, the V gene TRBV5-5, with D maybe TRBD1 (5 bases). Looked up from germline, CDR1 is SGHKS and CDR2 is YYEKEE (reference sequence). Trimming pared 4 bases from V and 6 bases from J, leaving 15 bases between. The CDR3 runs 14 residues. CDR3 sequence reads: CASSLGGKGDTQYF. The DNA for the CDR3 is TGTGCCAGCAGCCTGGGTGGGAAGGGGGATACGCAGTATTTT.

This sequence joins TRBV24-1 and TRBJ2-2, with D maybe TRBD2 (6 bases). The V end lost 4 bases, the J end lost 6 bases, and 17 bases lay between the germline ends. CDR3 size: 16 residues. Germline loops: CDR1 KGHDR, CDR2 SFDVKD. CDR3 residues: CATSDARDGGSGELFF. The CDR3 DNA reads TGTGCCACCAGTGACGCCCGGGACGGGGGATCCGGGGAGCTGTTTTTT.

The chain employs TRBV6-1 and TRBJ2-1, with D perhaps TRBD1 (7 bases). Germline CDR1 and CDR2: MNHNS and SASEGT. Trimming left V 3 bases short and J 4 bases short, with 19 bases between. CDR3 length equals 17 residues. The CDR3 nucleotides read TGTGCCAGCAGTGACTACCAGGGGGGCGTAGGGTACAATGAGCAGTTCTTC. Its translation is CASSDYQGGVGYNEQFF.

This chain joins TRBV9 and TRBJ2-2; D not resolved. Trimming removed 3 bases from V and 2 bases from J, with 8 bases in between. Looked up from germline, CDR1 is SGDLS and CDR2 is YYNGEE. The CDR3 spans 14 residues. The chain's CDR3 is CASSGLANTGELFF. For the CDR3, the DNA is TGTGCCAGCAGCGGCCTGGCTAACACCGGGGAGCTGTTTTTT.

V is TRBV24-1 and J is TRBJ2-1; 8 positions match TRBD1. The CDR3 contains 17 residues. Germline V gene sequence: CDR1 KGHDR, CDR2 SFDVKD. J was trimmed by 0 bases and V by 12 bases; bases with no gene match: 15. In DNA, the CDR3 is TGTGCCGCGAGTACCGACAGGGGAAGACGCTCCTACAATGAGCAGTTCTTC. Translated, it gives CAASTDRGRRSYNEQFF.

CDR3 coding DNA: TGTGCCAGCAGCCCTAGCGGTGCTACCTACAATGAGCAGTTCTTC. Translated: CASSPSGATYNEQFF. The chain couples TRBV9 to TRBJ2-1; 7 nucleotides match TRBD2. In germline, CDR1 is SGDLS, CDR2 YYNGEE. The CDR3 consists of 15 residues. V shed 4 bases and J 2 bases; nucleotides not matched to a gene: 6.

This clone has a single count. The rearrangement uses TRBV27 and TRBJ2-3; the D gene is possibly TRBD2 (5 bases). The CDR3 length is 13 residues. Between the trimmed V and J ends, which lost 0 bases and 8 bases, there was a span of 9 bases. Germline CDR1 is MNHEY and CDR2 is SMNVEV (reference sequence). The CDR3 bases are TGTGCCAGCAGTTTATCAGGGAGAGGTACGCAGTATTTT. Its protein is CASSLSGRGTQYF.

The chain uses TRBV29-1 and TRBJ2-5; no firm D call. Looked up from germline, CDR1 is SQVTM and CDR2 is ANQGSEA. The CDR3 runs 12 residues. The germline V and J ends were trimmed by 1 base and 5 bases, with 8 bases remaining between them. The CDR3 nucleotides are TGCAGCGTTGAAGGTTTCGGTGAGACCCAGTACTTC. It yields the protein CSVEGFGETQYF.

The DNA for the CDR3 is TGTGCCGTGACAGGGGATGAATATGGCTACACCTTC. Amino acids: CAVTGDEYGYTF. The chain recombines TRBV2 with TRBJ1-2; 8 bases match TRBD1. The CDR3 length is 12 residues. CDR1 and CDR2 (germline): SNHLY, FYNNEI. Trimming cost V 11 bases and J 5 bases; bases outside gene matches: 7.

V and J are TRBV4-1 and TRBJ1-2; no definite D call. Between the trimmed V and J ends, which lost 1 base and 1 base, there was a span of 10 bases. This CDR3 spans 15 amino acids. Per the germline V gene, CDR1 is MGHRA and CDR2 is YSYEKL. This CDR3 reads CASSQGVQHNYGYTF. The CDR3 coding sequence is TGCGCCAGCAGCCAAGGTGTGCAACATAACTATGGCTACACCTTC.

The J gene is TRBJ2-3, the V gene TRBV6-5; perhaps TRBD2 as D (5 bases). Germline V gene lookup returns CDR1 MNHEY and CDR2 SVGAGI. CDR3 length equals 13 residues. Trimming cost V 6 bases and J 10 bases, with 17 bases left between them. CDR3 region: CASRDGLSTAQYF. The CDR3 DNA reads TGTGCCAGCAGAGACGGACTGAGCACGGCGCAGTATTTT.

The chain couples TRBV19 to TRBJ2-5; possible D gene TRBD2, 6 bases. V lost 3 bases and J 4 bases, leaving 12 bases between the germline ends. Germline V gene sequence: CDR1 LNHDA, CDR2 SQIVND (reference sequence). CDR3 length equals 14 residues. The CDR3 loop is CASSMRGPGETQYF. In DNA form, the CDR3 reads TGTGCCAGTAGTATGCGGGGACCCGGAGAGACCCAGTACTTC.